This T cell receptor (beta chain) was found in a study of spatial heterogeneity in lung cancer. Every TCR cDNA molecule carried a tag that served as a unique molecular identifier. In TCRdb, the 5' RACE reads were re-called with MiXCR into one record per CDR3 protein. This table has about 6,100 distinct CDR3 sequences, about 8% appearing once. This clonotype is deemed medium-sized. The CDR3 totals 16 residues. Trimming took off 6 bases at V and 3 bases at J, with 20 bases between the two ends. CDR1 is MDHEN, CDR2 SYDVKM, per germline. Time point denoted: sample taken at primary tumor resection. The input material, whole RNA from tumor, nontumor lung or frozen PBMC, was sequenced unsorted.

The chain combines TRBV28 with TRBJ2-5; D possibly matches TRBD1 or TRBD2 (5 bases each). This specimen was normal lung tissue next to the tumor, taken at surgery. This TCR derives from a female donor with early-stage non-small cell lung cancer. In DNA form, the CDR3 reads TGTGCCAGCAGCCGGGACCAGACAAAACCTGAAGAGACCCAGTACTTC. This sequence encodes CASSRDQTKPEETQYF.